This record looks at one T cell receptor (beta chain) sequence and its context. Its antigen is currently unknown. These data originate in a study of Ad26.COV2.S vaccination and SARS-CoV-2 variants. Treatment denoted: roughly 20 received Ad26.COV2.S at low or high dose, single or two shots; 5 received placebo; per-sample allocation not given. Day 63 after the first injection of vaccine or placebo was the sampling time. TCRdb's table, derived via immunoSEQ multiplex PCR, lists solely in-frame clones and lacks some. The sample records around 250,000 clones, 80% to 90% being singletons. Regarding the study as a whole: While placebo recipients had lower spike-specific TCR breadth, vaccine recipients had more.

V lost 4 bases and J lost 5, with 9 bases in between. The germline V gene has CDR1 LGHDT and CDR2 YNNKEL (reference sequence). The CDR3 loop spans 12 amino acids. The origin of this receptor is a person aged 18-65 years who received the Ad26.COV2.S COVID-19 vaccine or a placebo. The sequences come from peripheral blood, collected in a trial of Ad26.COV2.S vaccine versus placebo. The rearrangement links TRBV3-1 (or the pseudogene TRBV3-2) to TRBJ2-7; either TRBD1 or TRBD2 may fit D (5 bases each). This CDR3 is CASSRDGHEQYF. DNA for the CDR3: TGTGCCAGCAGCCGGGACGGCCACGAGCAGTACTTC.